Below, 17 T cell receptor beta chains from the same sample are listed, as sequenced in a study of T cell responses to AZD1222 COVID-19 vaccine. TCRdb's copy holds only in-frame clones and misses some; the assay was immunoSEQ multiplex PCR. The sample holds 130,000 or so clones; just over 90% are singletons and the top ten take around 1%. Sequencing used peripheral blood, obtained on day 0 of MenACWY control vaccination. These receptors all come from an adult in good health.

The chain carries TRBV4-2 and TRBJ2-3; 15 bases align to TRBD2. The CDR3 extends over 17 amino acids. V lost 1 base and J lost 7; bases outside the gene matches: 6. Germline lookup yields CDR1 LGHNA and CDR2 YNFKEQ. The CDR3 reads CASSQGGLAGGGHTQYF. CDR3 bases: TGTGCCAGCAGCCAAGGGGGACTAGCGGGAGGAGGGCATACGCAGTATTTT.

CDR3 amino acids: CAWRLDRANTEAFF. The CDR3 DNA follows: TGTGCCTGGAGATTGGACAGGGCCAACACTGAAGCTTTCTTT. This sequence joins TRBV30 and TRBJ1-1; the match to TRBD1 covers 8 bases. The CDR3 runs to 14 residues. Trimming cost V 3 bases and J 2 bases; bases outside gene matches: 5. CDR1 is GTSNPN and CDR2 is SVGIG in the germline V gene (reference sequence).

The genes are TRBV5-1 and TRBJ2-3; weak D call: TRBD1 (5 bases). Germline CDR1 is SGHRS and CDR2 is YFSETQ. The CDR3 runs to 15 residues. Trimming shortened V by 1 base and J by 1 base, and 10 bases separated the two germline ends. CDR3 protein: CASSLPGPGTDTQYF. The CDR3 nucleotides are TGCGCCAGCAGCTTGCCAGGGCCAGGCACAGATACGCAGTATTTT.

This chain uses TRBV5-6 with TRBJ2-3, with D possibly being TRBD2 (5 bases). The CDR3 contains 14 residues. V lost 0 bases and J lost 5, with 10 bases in between. Germline CDR1 and CDR2: SGHDT and YYEEEE. The CDR3 region has the DNA TGTGCCAGCAGCTTGGACTCTGGAGGAGATACGCAGTATTTT. This encodes CASSLDSGGDTQYF.

This chain links TRBV5-1 with TRBJ2-5, with TRBD1 identical over 7 bases. Looked up from germline, CDR1 is SGHRS and CDR2 is YFSETQ. V was pared by 4 bases and J by 5 bases, with 11 bases of the junction left unmatched. This CDR3 is 15 amino acids long. CDR3 coding DNA: TGCGCCAGCAGCGCCAGACAGGGTACTTTGGAGACCCAGTACTTC. It is translated as CASSARQGTLETQYF.

The chain couples TRBV25-1 to TRBJ2-5; TRBD1 matches 8 bases. The CDR3 has 14 amino acids. Germline loops: CDR1 MGHDK, CDR2 SYGVNS. Trimming took 3 bases from V and 5 from J; bases not matched to a gene: 5. For the CDR3, the DNA is TGTGCCAGCAGTGACCCCTGGACAGGGGAGACCCAGTACTTC. Its protein is CASSDPWTGETQYF.

The V gene is TRBV18, the J gene TRBJ1-1; 7 bases match TRBD1. The V and J ends lost 6 bases and 2 bases, in that order; junction bases with no gene match: 12. Per the germline V gene, CDR1 is KGHSH and CDR2 is LQKENI. The CDR3 has 16 amino acids. The CDR3 spells CASSLYTGQLNTEAFF. The CDR3 DNA is TGTGCCAGCTCCCTCTATACGGGACAGTTAAACACTGAAGCTTTCTTT.

The V gene is TRBV12-1, the J gene TRBJ1-2; TRBD1, the table's D call, lacks a check against the DNA. TRBV12-1 is assigned pseudogene status. The CDR3 has 16 amino acids. The CDR3 DNA reads TGTGCCAGCAGCTTTAAGCAGGGATTAATAGGATATGGCTACACCTTC. This gives the protein CASSFKQGLIGYGYTF.

V usage is TRBV19 and J usage is TRBJ2-5; D is perhaps TRBD1 (6 bases). Germline V gene lookup returns CDR1 LNHDA and CDR2 SQIVND (reference sequence). This CDR3 comprises 13 residues. Trimming removed 8 bases from V and 4 bases from J, with 14 bases in between. CDR3 amino acids: CASGWDIGETQYF. The CDR3 coding sequence is TGTGCCAGTGGTTGGGACATTGGAGAGACCCAGTACTTC. The full variable domain, rest sourced from reference TRBV19 and TRBJ2-5, is DGGITQSPKYLFRKEGQNVTLSCEQNLNHDAMYWYRQDPGQGLRLIYYSQIVNDFQKGDIAEGYSVSREKKESFPLTVTSAQKNPTAFYLCASGWDIGETQYFGPGTRLLVL.

The V gene is TRBV28, the J gene TRBJ1-2; D is ambiguous. The CDR3 is 13 amino acids. Germline V gene sequence: CDR1 MDHEN, CDR2 SYDVKM. Trimming took off 5 bases at V and 3 bases at J, with 10 bases between the two ends. The CDR3 DNA is TGTGCCAGCAGTCGGCCCTGGGACTATGGCTACACCTTC. Translation gives CASSRPWDYGYTF.

The V call is TRBV5-1, the J call TRBJ2-1; 11 bases line up with TRBD2. The germline V gene has CDR1 SGHRS and CDR2 YFSETQ. The CDR3 totals 15 residues. V was pared by 3 bases and J by 5 bases, with 4 bases of the junction left unmatched. The CDR3 DNA is TGCGCCAGCAGCTCGGGGACTAGCGGAAACAATGAGCAGTTCTTC. As protein: CASSSGTSGNNEQFF.

The chain has TRBV5-6 and TRBJ2-4; D is ambiguous. The V gene's germline CDR1 is SGHDT and CDR2 YYEEEE. The CDR3 has 12 amino acids. Trimming removed 4 bases from V and 3 bases from J, with 5 bases in between. The CDR3: CASSGGKNIQYF. In DNA, the CDR3 is TGTGCCAGCAGCGGCGGCAAAAACATTCAGTACTTC.

The chain combines TRBV9 with TRBJ2-7; no clear D. Germline CDR1 is SGDLS and CDR2 is YYNGEE. The CDR3 sequence is 13 residues long. The V and J ends lost 4 bases and 5 bases respectively, with 13 bases between them. The CDR3 DNA reads TGTGCCAGCAGCTCCCGACCCGTGGACGAGCAGTACTTC. This gives the protein CASSSRPVDEQYF.

This sequence joins TRBV4-1 and TRBJ2-6, with 8 nucleotides matching TRBD2. Germline V gene data show CDR1 as MGHRA and CDR2 as YSYEKL. The CDR3 extends over 17 amino acids. V shed 6 bases and J 4 bases; nucleotides not matched to a gene: 11. CDR3 DNA sequence: TGCGCCAGCAGTCCCCTAGCGGGCGGGACAGGGGCCAACGTCCTGACTTTC. It codes for CASSPLAGGTGANVLTF.

J is TRBJ1-1 and V is TRBV28; D is unclear. V gave up 7 bases and J gave up 8 bases, with 20 bases separating them. Germline V CDR1 and CDR2: MDHEN, SYDVKM. The CDR3 has 14 amino acids. The CDR3: CASIRSFGESEAFF. The DNA of the CDR3 is TGTGCCAGCATTCGATCCTTCGGAGAGAGCGAAGCTTTCTTT.

V and J are TRBV2 and TRBJ2-6; 14 bases map to TRBD2. Germline lookup yields CDR1 SNHLY and CDR2 FYNNEI. The CDR3 is 18 amino acids. Trimming at V came to 6 bases and at J to 1 base, leaving 5 bases not matched to a gene. Written as DNA, the CDR3 is TGTGCCAGCAGGATGAGACTAGCGGGGGGGTCTGGGGCCAACGTCCTGACTTTC. Its protein is CASRMRLAGGSGANVLTF. Complete variable domain (other parts from reference TRBV2 and TRBJ2-6): EPEVTQTPSHQVTQMGQEVILRCVPISNHLYFYWYRQILGQKVEFLVSFYNNEISEKSEIFDDQFSVERPDGSNFTLKIRSTKLEDSAMYFCASRMRLAGGSGANVLTFGAGSRLTVL.

This CDR3 is CASSLAHYSNQPQHF. The CDR3 coding sequence is TGTGCCAGCAGCTTAGCACACTATAGCAATCAGCCCCAGCATTTT. The V and J genes are TRBV7-2 and TRBJ1-5; D gene ambiguous. There are 15 residues in the CDR3. Trimming stripped 0 bases from V and 0 bases from J, with 6 bases between. Germline CDR1 and CDR2: SGHTA and FQGNSA.